The clone carrying this TCR beta chain was picked up many times. What it recognizes is unknown. The CDR3 covers 13 residues. V was shortened by 1 base and J by 5 bases, with 8 bases between the two germline ends. Germline loops: CDR1 SGHVS, CDR2 FQNEAQ. RNA transcripts yielded amplified TCR beta CDR3 regions. The HTBI primer set was used in a first-round RT-PCR of the TCR CDR3. TCRdb re-called the multiplex PCR reads through MiXCR, storing one row per CDR3 protein. Of about 330,000 distinct CDR3 sequences detected, 12% to 15% appear once; the ten largest clones hold about 37%. This sample was taken from a study of T cells in Graves' hyperthyroidism and ophthalmopathy. Study results and limitations: Blood also held most thyroid clonotypes expanded beyond 0.001.

The sample was blood. The source of this sequence is a woman aged 40 to 50 with Graves' ophthalmopathy. The V call is TRBV7-8, the J call TRBJ1-1; D is undetermined. In DNA, the CDR3 is TGTGCCAGCAGCTTAGTCCCCCGGACTGAAGCTTTCTTT. Translation: CASSLVPRTEAFF.